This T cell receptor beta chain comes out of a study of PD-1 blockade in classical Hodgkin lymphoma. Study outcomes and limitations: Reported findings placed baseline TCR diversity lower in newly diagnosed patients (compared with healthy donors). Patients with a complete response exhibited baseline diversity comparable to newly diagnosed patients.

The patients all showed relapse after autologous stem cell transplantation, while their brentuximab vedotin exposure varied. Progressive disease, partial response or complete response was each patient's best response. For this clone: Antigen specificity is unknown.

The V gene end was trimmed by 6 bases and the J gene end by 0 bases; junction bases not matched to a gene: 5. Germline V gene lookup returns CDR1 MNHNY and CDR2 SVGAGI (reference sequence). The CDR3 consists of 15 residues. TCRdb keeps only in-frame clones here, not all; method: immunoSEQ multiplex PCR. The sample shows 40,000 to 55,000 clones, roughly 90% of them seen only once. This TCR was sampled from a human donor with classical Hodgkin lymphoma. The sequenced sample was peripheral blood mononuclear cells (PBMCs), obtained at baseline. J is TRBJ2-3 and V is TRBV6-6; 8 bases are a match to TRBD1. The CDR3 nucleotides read TGTGCCAGCAGACCGACAGGGGTGAGCACAGATACGCAGTATTTT. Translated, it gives CASRPTGVSTDTQYF.